This T cell receptor (beta chain) was recorded in a study of breast tumors, draining lymph nodes, adjacent tissues (dated by TCRdb to 2016 to 2017). Looking at the study overall: TCR beta repertoires were compared across tumor, adjacent nontumor tissue and axillary lymph nodes obtained from breast cancer patients. The study was designed to assess the relationships and possible T-cell exchange between tumor, surrounding tissue and draining lymph node repertoires in human breast cancer. Broad study findings and their caveats: Tumor and nontumor tissue repertoires were significantly more similar in luminal-like than in basal-like breast cancer. The data were considered consistent with the idea that most tumor T cells come from the lymph node and then expand in tumor tissue. The conclusion that tumor T cells originate in lymph nodes was framed as consistent with a hypothesis rather than directly demonstrated. Tumors showed preferential V and J gene usage, and their T-cell repertoire diversity fell below that of lymph nodes yet above that of nontumor tissue.

Lymph node samples came from the axillary draining lymph nodes of breast cancer patients. The germline V end is reduced by 4 bases and the J end by 3 bases; junction bases left unmatched: 8. The CDR3 spans 17 residues, from the cysteine through the phenylalanine. This entry keeps only the CDR3 DNA: 51 bases, framed from base 1. For CDR1 and CDR2, the germline V gene lists MNHEY and SVGEGT. This clonotype was counted at least ten times. The antigen it binds to is not known. It has no much larger one-base neighbor in the sample; base qualities were not kept. Sequenced on an Illumina HiSeq 2000. TCR beta chain libraries were generated through multiplex PCR amplification. High-throughput sequencing was used to analyze the amplified TCR beta chain products. TCRdb handled the public reads itself, with Q25 trimming in fastp and clone calling in MiXCR, and kept productive beta chains. Entries that share a CDR3 protein sequence are merged under the most common genes and DNA. In this sample the table shows under 250,000 distinct CDR3 sequences, about a third of which occur a single time. Clones ranked in the top ten supply 1.2% to 1.5% of the sample.

The V gene is TRBV6-2 or TRBV6-3 and the J gene is TRBJ2-3; 12 bases in between match TRBD2. Sequencing used axillary lymph node tissue. This sequence was found in a female donor with breast cancer. Some clones in this sample may be carry-over from other donors' samples. The DNA sequence is as follows: TGTGCCAGCAGTTTAGGACTAGCGGGAAAGGTTACAGATACGCAGTATTTT. It encodes CASSLGLAGKVTDTQYF.